The 28 T cell receptor beta chains in this list originate from one sample, sequenced in a study of shared clonotypes between healthy human individuals. Produced via immunoSEQ multiplex PCR; TCRdb's table is partial and in-frame only. The data contain 2 million to 2.5 million clones, 93% of them singletons. Sequences were obtained from naive CD4+ T cells from PBMCs. Subset of the sample: CD45RA+ positively selected. The source of these receptors is a man younger than 30 in good health. Some clones in this sample may be carry-over from other donors' samples.

The rearrangement joins TRBV7-9 to TRBJ1-2; 12 positions match TRBD1. The V gene's germline CDR1 is SEHNR and CDR2 FQNEAQ (reference sequence). J was trimmed by 4 bases and V by 5 bases; bases with no gene match: 8. This CDR3 has 16 amino acids. The CDR3 DNA reads TGTGCCAGCAGCCCTCGGGACAGGGGGCTACGCTATGGCTACACCTTC. Translation gives CASSPRDRGLRYGYTF.

J is TRBJ1-1 and V is TRBV7-2, with a weak D call TRBD1 (6 bases). The V end lost 5 bases, the J end lost 6 bases, and 13 bases lay between the germline ends. The CDR3 has 13 residues. Germline lookup yields CDR1 SGHTA and CDR2 FQGNSA. CDR3 nucleotides: TGTGCCAGCAGCCTACAGGGTATACCTGAAGCTTTCTTT. Protein product: CASSLQGIPEAFF.

The rearrangement links TRBV5-4 to TRBJ2-3, with 13 nucleotides matching TRBD2. The CDR3 is 16 residues long. With V trimmed by 4 bases and J by 6 bases, 8 bases remained unmatched. CDR1 SGHNT and CDR2 YYREEE come from the germline V gene (reference sequence). Here the CDR3 reads CASSQLAGGPSDTQYF. The CDR3, as DNA: TGTGCCAGCAGCCAACTAGCGGGAGGGCCTTCCGATACGCAGTATTTT. The full variable domain, its missing parts supplied by reference TRBV5-4 and TRBJ2-3, is ETGVTQSPTHLIKTRGQQVTLRCSSQSGHNTVSWYQQALGQGPQFIFQYYREEENGRGNFPPRFSGLQFPNYSSELNVNALELDDSALYLCASSQLAGGPSDTQYFGPGTRLTVL.

The chain joins TRBV9 to TRBJ2-3; 12 bases match TRBD1. The CDR3 contains 15 residues. V trimming: 3 bases; J trimming: 5 bases; junction bases outside the gene matches: 4. Germline loops: CDR1 SGDLS, CDR2 YYNGEE. The CDR3 loop reads CASSDRDRGRDTQYF. Written as DNA, the CDR3 is TGTGCCAGCAGCGATCGGGACAGGGGGCGAGATACGCAGTATTTT.

J is TRBJ2-3 and V is TRBV7-2; the D gene is possibly TRBD2 (5 bases). This CDR3 contains 15 residues. Germline V gene sequence: CDR1 SGHTA, CDR2 FQGNSA. V lost 1 base to trimming and J lost 6 bases, with 14 bases between them. The CDR3 DNA follows: TGTGCCAGCAGCTTAGGGGTAGATTGGAGGGATACGCAGTATTTT. This translates into CASSLGVDWRDTQYF.

The chain combines TRBV7-9 with TRBJ2-5, with 7 bases fitting TRBD2. V lost 10 bases and J lost 4; bases outside the gene matches: 15. Germline CDR1 SEHNR, CDR2 FQNEAQ (reference sequence). The CDR3 runs 15 residues. CDR3 in DNA: TGTGCCACCACGCTAGGCGGGAGCGTTCCAGAGACCCAGTACTTC. Encoded protein: CATTLGGSVPETQYF.

This sequence joins TRBV19 and TRBJ2-5; D possibly corresponds to TRBD2 (6 bases). The CDR3 contains 14 residues. V was cut by 5 bases and J by 4 bases, with 14 bases left in between. CDR1 and CDR2 (germline): LNHDA, SQIVND (reference sequence). This chain's CDR3 is CASSPTRVGETQYF. The CDR3 DNA is TGTGCCAGTAGTCCGACTAGGGTCGGAGAGACCCAGTACTTC. Filled out from reference TRBV19 and TRBJ2-5, the complete variable domain reads DGGITQSPKYLFRKEGQNVTLSCEQNLNHDAMYWYRQDPGQGLRLIYYSQIVNDFQKGDIAEGYSVSREKKESFPLTVTSAQKNPTAFYLCASSPTRVGETQYFGPGTRLLVL.

The V call is TRBV4-2, the J call TRBJ2-2; D ambiguous. CDR1 LGHNA and CDR2 YNFKEQ come from the germline V gene. V was pared by 7 bases and J by 2 bases, with 11 bases between. CDR3 length: 14 residues. Here the CDR3 reads CASTTGPNTGELFF. The CDR3 DNA sequence: TGTGCCAGCACAACCGGTCCAAACACCGGGGAGCTGTTTTTT.

CDR3 nucleotide sequence: TGTGCCAGCAAATTCGCAGGGTGGGAGACCCAGTACTTC. It yields the protein CASKFAGWETQYF. V and J are TRBV2 and TRBJ2-5, with a possible D match to TRBD1 (5 bases). Per germline, CDR1 SNHLY and CDR2 FYNNEI. Trimming cost V 7 bases and J 5 bases, with 14 bases left between them. CDR3 length equals 13 residues.

The chain joins TRBV18 to TRBJ2-6, with D possibly TRBD1 on 6 matching bases. This CDR3 has 19 amino acids. V was pared by 4 bases and J by 0 bases, with 19 bases between. Germline-derived CDR1 and CDR2 are KGHSH and LQKENI. The CDR3 protein is CASSLASAGAFSGANVLTF. CDR3 DNA sequence: TGTGCCAGCTCACTCGCTAGTGCAGGGGCTTTCTCTGGGGCCAACGTCCTGACTTTC.

This clone was recorded once. The V call is TRBV5-1, the J call TRBJ2-2; D is uncertain. Trimming took off 0 bases at V and 1 base at J, with 13 bases between the two ends. The V gene's germline CDR1 is SGHRS and CDR2 YFSETQ. This CDR3 spans 17 amino acids. CDR3 region: CASSLEMGRRNTGELFF. For the CDR3, the DNA is TGCGCCAGCAGCTTGGAGATGGGCAGGAGGAACACCGGGGAGCTGTTTTTT.

CDR3 loop: CASSPRGRSPLHF. The CDR3 DNA reads as TGTGCCAGCAGCCCAAGGGGGCGTTCACCCCTCCACTTT. The gene calls are TRBV6-5 and TRBJ1-6, with 7 bases lining up with TRBD1. From germline, CDR1 is MNHEY and CDR2 SVGAGI. The CDR3 loop spans 13 amino acids. V gave up 6 bases and J gave up 9 bases; unmatched junction bases: 5.

This clone was seen a few times. The rearrangement joins TRBV30 to TRBJ1-1; D is perhaps TRBD1 (5 bases). Germline V gene sequence: CDR1 GTSNPN, CDR2 SVGIG (reference sequence). With 7 bases removed from V and 4 bases from J, the gap between germline ends came to 16 bases. This CDR3 has 13 amino acids. DNA for the CDR3: TGTGCCTTGGAGGCGGGGACCGCCACTGAAGCTTTCTTT. Its translation: CALEAGTATEAFF.

The rearrangement joins TRBV28 to TRBJ2-7; 11 bases map to TRBD2. With V trimmed by 3 bases and J by 4 bases, 8 bases remained unmatched. Germline V lookup: CDR1 MDHEN, CDR2 SYDVKM. This CDR3 contains 16 residues. The CDR3 is CASSFASGTSGYEQYF. The CDR3 region has the DNA TGTGCCAGCAGTTTCGCTTCGGGGACTAGCGGATACGAGCAGTACTTC.

This rearrangement joins TRBV6-6 to TRBJ1-6; no clear D gene. The germline V gene encodes CDR1 MNHNY and CDR2 SVGAGI (reference sequence). Trimming shortened V by 11 bases and J by 8 bases, and 19 bases separated the two germline ends. This CDR3 has 14 residues. CDR3 nucleotide sequence: TGTGCCTCAAACCCAGCCGTGGACCATTCACCCCTCCACTTT. It codes for CASNPAVDHSPLHF.

The chain links TRBV2 to TRBJ2-5; D not resolved. The CDR3 has 12 residues. CDR1 is SNHLY, CDR2 FYNNEI, per germline. The V and J ends lost 5 bases and 2 bases respectively, with 6 bases between them. CDR3: CASSFRQETQYF. The DNA of the CDR3 is TGTGCCAGCAGTTTCCGGCAAGAGACCCAGTACTTC.

On this clone: Other DNA sequences within the sample encode an identical CDR3. The rearrangement uses TRBV5-1 and TRBJ1-4, with D possibly TRBD1 on 5 matching bases. The CDR3 loop spans 16 amino acids. Germline values: CDR1 SGHRS, CDR2 YFSETQ. The V and J ends lost 0 bases and 1 base respectively, with 10 bases between them. The CDR3, as DNA: TGCGCCAGCAGCTTGGGGCAGGGCTTAACTAATGAAAAACTGTTTTTT. It yields the protein CASSLGQGLTNEKLFF.

The chain links TRBV6-4 to TRBJ2-1; D possibly uses TRBD1 or TRBD2 (5 bases each). V lost 2 bases to trimming and J lost 8 bases, with 19 bases between them. CDR1 and CDR2 from the germline V gene are MRHNA and SNTAGT. The CDR3 is 16 residues long. The CDR3 DNA sequence: TGTGCCAGCAGTGACGAGGGGACGGCTTGTTGGGATGAGCAGTTCTTC. This codes for CASSDEGTACWDEQFF.

V is TRBV11-1 and J is TRBJ2-3; D possibly corresponds to TRBD1 (6 bases). Germline V gene data show CDR1 as SGHAT and CDR2 as FQDESV (reference sequence). Trimming cost V 6 bases and J 6 bases, with 19 bases left between them. CDR3 length: 15 residues. CDR3 in amino acids: CASSSGTLGSDTQYF. CDR3 sequence (DNA): TGTGCCAGCAGTTCCGGGACACTAGGTTCCGATACGCAGTATTTT.

A remark on this clone: This CDR3 is also generated by other DNA sequences in the sample. The chain uses TRBV5-1 and TRBJ2-1; 9 nucleotides line up with TRBD2. V lost 0 bases, J lost 3 bases, and 4 bases stayed unmatched. The length of the CDR3 is 16 residues. Germline values: CDR1 SGHRS, CDR2 YFSETQ. DNA of the CDR3: TGCGCCAGCAGCTTGGATCCAGCGGGGGGCTACAATGAGCAGTTCTTC. As protein: CASSLDPAGGYNEQFF.

The J gene is TRBJ2-3, the V gene TRBV5-1; 15 bases fit TRBD2. The CDR3 consists of 18 residues. With 3 bases clipped from V and 0 bases from J, the junction kept 5 bases outside the gene matches. Germline values: CDR1 SGHRS, CDR2 YFSETQ. The CDR3 nucleotides read TGCGCCAGCAGCTGGGGACTAGCGGGGGGCACTAGCACAGATACGCAGTATTTT. Amino acids: CASSWGLAGGTSTDTQYF. Drawing the rest from reference TRBV5-1 and TRBJ2-3, the complete variable domain is KAGVTQTPRYLIKTRGQQVTLSCSPISGHRSVSWYQQTPGQGLQFLFEYFSETQRNKGNFPGRFSGRQFSNSRSEMNVSTLELGDSALYLCASSWGLAGGTSTDTQYFGPGTRLTVL.

A single count supports this clone. This chain connects TRBV7-9 to TRBJ2-1; 7 bases align to TRBD2. CDR1 and CDR2 from the germline V gene are SEHNR and FQNEAQ (reference sequence). This CDR3 has 15 amino acids. After removal of 5 bases from V and 11 bases from J, the junction contained 15 bases not matched to a gene. CDR3 amino acids: CASSPLLAAAGKQFF. The DNA of the CDR3 is TGTGCCAGCAGCCCCCTTCTAGCGGCGGCTGGGAAGCAGTTCTTC.

The chain recombines TRBV19 with TRBJ2-7; D uncertain. Germline V gene sequence: CDR1 LNHDA, CDR2 SQIVND (reference sequence). V gave up 3 bases and J gave up 2 bases, with 26 bases separating them. The CDR3 has 19 residues. CDR3: CASSIHAWTANPFTYEQYF. The CDR3 DNA is TGTGCCAGTAGTATTCATGCTTGGACGGCCAACCCGTTCACCTACGAGCAGTACTTC.

This clone came up a few times. This chain links TRBV28 with TRBJ1-2, with unresolved D. The CDR3 sequence is 13 residues long. The germline V and J ends were trimmed by 7 bases and 4 bases, with 13 bases remaining between them. Germline V gene data show CDR1 as MDHEN and CDR2 as SYDVKM. CDR3 residues: CASTLVRAYGYTF. The DNA of the CDR3 is TGTGCCAGCACGCTGGTAAGAGCCTATGGCTACACCTTC.

This clone was found once. The chain recombines TRBV5-1 with TRBJ2-5, with TRBD1 matching over 9 bases. CDR1 and CDR2 (germline): SGHRS, YFSETQ. The length of the CDR3 is 16 residues. The V gene end was trimmed by 5 bases and the J gene end by 4 bases; junction bases not matched to a gene: 12. CDR3 protein: CASSQTPGQGPETQYF. The CDR3 DNA is TGCGCCAGCAGTCAGACCCCGGGACAGGGACCAGAGACCCAGTACTTC.

Worth noting for this clone: This specimen includes other DNA sequences encoding the same CDR3. The rearrangement joins TRBV18 to TRBJ1-5; tentative D call: TRBD1 (5 bases). The CDR3 has 13 amino acids. Looked up from germline, CDR1 is KGHSH and CDR2 is LQKENI. Deletions cut 3 bases from V and 4 bases from J, with 7 bases between. Here the CDR3 DNA reads TGTGCCAGCTCACCGACAGAAAATCAGCCCCAGCATTTT. This codes for CASSPTENQPQHF.

This clone has just one count. In the same sample, other DNA sequences code for this CDR3. The chain joins TRBV5-4 to TRBJ2-5; D call uncertain. This CDR3 has 11 amino acids. In germline, CDR1 is SGHNT, CDR2 YYREEE (reference sequence). Trimming removed 1 base at V and 3 bases at J, with 1 base between. DNA of the CDR3: TGTGCCAGCAGCTTGAAAGAGACCCAGTACTTC. It yields the protein CASSLKETQYF.

Points on this clone: The same CDR3 arises from other DNA sequences in this sample as well. The rearrangement joins TRBV18 to TRBJ2-1; 9 nucleotides agree with TRBD2. The ends lost 0 bases at V and 7 bases at J; junction bases unmatched: 1. CDR1 is KGHSH and CDR2 is LQKENI in the germline V gene. This CDR3 is built from 14 residues. CDR3 protein: CASSPPSGRNEQFF. The DNA of the CDR3 is TGTGCCAGCTCACCACCGAGCGGGAGGAATGAGCAGTTCTTC.